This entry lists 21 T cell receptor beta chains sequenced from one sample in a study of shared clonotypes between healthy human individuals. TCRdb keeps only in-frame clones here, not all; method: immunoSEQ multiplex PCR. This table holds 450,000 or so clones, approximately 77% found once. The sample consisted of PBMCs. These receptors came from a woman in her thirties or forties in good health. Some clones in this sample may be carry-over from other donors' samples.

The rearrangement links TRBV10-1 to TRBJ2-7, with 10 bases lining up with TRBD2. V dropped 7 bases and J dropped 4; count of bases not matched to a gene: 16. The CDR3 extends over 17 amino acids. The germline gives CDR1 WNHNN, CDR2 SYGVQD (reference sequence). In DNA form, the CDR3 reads TGCGCCAGCACCACACCGGGACTAGCGCAAGAGTTGTACGAGCAGTACTTC. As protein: CASTTPGLAQELYEQYF.

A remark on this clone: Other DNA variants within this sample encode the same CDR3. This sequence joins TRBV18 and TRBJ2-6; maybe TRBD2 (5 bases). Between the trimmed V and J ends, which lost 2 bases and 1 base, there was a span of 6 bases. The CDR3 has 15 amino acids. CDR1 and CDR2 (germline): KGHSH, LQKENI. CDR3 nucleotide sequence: TGTGCCAGCTCACCAAGCGGATCTGGGGCCAACGTCCTGACTTTC. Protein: CASSPSGSGANVLTF.

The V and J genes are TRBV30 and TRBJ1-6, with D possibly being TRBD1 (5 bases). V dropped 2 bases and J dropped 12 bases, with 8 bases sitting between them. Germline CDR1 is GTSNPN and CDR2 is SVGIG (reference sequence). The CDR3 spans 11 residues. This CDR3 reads CAWSTGGPLHF. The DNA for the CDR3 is TGTGCCTGGAGTACTGGGGGACCCCTCCACTTT.

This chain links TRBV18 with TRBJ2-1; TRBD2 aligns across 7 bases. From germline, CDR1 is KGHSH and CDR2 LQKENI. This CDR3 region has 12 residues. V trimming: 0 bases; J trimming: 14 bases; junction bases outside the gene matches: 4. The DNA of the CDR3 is TGTGCCAGCTCACCACCGAGTCGGGAGGAGTTCTTC. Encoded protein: CASSPPSREEFF.

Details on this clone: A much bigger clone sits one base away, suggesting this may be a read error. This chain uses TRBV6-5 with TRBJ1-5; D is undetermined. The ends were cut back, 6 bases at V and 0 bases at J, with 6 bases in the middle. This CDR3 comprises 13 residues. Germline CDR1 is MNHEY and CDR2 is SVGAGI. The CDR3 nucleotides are TGTGCCAGCAGCCCCAATAGCAATCAGCCCCAGCATTTT. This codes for CASSPNSNQPQHF.

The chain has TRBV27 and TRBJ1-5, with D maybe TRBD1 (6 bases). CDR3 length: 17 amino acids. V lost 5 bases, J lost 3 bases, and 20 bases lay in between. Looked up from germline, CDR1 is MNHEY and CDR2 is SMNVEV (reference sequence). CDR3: CASSPWTSEGVNQPQHF. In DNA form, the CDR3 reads TGTGCCAGCAGTCCCTGGACATCAGAGGGGGTCAATCAGCCCCAGCATTTT.

The CDR3, as DNA: TGTGCCAGCTCACCAAATATCGATGAGCAGTTCTTC. This sequence encodes CASSPNIDEQFF. The chain carries TRBV18 and TRBJ2-1; D unclear. The CDR3 contains 12 residues. V gave up 2 bases and J gave up 8 bases, with 7 bases separating them. Germline V CDR1 and CDR2: KGHSH, LQKENI.

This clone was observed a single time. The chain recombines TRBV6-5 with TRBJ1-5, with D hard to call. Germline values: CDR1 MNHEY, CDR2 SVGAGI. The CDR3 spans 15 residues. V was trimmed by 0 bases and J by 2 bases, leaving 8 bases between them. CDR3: CASSYSMKGNQPQHF. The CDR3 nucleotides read TGTGCCAGCAGTTACTCGATGAAGGGCAATCAGCCCCAGCATTTT.

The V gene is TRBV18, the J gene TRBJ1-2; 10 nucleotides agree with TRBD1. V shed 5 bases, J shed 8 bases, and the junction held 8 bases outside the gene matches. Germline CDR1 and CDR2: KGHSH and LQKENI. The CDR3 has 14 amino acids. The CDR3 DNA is TGTGCCAGCTCAGCCTCGGGACAGGGGATCGGCTACACCTTC. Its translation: CASSASGQGIGYTF. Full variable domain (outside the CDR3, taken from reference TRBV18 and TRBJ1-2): NAGVMQNPRHLVRRRGQEARLRCSPMKGHSHVYWYRQLPEEGLKFMVYLQKENIIDESGMPKERFSAEFPKEGPSILRIQQVVRGDSAAYFCASSASGQGIGYTFGSGTRLTVV.

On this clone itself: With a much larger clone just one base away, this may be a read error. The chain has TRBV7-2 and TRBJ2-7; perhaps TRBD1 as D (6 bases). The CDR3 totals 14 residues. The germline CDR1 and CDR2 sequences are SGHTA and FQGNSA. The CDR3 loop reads CASGFMTGYYEQYF. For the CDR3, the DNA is TGTGCCAGCGGCTTCATGACAGGCTACTACGAGCAGTACTTC.

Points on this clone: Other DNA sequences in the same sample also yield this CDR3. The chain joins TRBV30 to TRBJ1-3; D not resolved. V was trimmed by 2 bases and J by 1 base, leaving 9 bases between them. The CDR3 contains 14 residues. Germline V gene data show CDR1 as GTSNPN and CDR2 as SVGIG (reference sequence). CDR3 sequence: CAWSSGASGNTIYF. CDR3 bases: TGTGCCTGGAGTTCGGGTGCTTCTGGAAACACCATATATTTT.

CDR3 nucleotides: TGTGCCATCCCATCGGGGCAGGGGAATGAGCAGTTCTTC. Its protein is CAIPSGQGNEQFF. The genes are TRBV10-3 and TRBJ2-1; TRBD1 is a possible D gene (6 bases). With 8 bases removed from V and 7 bases from J, the gap between germline ends came to 15 bases. The CDR3 extends over 13 amino acids. CDR1 and CDR2 (germline): ENHRY, SYGVKD.

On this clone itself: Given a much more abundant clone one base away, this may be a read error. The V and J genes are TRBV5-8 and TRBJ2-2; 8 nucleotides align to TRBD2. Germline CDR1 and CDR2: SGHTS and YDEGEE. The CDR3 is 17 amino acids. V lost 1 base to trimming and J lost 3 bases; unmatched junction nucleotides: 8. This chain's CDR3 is CASSLMRGRTYTGELFF. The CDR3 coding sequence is TGTGCCAGCAGCTTGATGCGCGGGAGGACGTACACCGGGGAGCTGTTTTTT.

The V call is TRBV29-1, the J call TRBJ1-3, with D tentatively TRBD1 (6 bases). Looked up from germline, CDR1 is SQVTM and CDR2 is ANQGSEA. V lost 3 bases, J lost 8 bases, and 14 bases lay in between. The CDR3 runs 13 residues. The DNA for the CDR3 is TGCAGCGTTGATCGCAGGGGTGTGGACACCATATATTTT. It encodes CSVDRRGVDTIYF.

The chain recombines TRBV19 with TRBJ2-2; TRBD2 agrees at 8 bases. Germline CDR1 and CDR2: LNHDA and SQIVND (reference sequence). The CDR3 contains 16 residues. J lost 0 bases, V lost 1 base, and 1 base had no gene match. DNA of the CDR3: TGTGCCAGTAGTATAGTTAGCGGGACGAACACCGGGGAGCTGTTTTTT. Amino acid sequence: CASSIVSGTNTGELFF.

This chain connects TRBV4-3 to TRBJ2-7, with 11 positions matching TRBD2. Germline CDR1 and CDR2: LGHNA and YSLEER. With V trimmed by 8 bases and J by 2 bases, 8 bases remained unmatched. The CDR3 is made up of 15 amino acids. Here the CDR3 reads CASLSLLAGAYEQYF. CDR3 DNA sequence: TGCGCCAGCCTGAGTTTACTAGCGGGAGCCTACGAGCAGTACTTC.

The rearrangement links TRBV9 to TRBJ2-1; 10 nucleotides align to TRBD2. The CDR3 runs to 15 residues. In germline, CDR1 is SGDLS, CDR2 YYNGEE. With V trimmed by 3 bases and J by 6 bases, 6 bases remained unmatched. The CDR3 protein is CASSAGLAAPNEQFF. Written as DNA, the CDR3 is TGTGCCAGCAGCGCCGGACTAGCGGCCCCCAATGAGCAGTTCTTC.

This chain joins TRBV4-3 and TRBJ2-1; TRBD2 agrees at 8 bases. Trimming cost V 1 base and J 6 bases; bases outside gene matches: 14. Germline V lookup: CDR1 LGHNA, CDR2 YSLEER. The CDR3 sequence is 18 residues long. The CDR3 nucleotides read TGCGCCAGCAGCCAAGGGCAGCCCGGGACTAGTTTGCCCAATGAGCAGTTCTTC. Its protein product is CASSQGQPGTSLPNEQFF.

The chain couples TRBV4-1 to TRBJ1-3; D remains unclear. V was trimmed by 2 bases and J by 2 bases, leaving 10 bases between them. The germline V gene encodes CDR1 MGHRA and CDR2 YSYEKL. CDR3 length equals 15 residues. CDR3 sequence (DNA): TGCGCCAGCAGCCAAACACCGAGCACTGGAAACACCATATATTTT. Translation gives CASSQTPSTGNTIYF.

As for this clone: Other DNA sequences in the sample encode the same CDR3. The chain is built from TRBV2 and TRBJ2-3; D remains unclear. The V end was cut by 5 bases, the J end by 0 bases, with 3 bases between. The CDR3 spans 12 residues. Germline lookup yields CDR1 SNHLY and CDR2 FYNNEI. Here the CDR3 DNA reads TGTGCCAGCAGTTTCAGCACAGATACGCAGTATTTT. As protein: CASSFSTDTQYF.

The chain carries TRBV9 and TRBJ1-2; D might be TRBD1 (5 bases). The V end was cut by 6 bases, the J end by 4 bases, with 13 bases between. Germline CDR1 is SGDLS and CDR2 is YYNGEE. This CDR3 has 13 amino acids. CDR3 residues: CASNPGSGYGYTF. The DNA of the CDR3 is TGTGCCAGCAACCCAGGGTCCGGCTATGGCTACACCTTC. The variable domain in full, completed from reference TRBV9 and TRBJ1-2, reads DSGVTQTPKHLITATGQRVTLRCSPRSGDLSVYWYQQSLDQGLQFLIQYYNGEERAKGNILERFSAQQFPDLHSELNLSSLELGDSALYFCASNPGSGYGYTFGSGTRLTVV.